The 17 T cell receptor beta chains below all came from one sample that was sequenced in a study of CD8+CD57+ T cells in acquired aplastic anemia. CDR3 and TCR beta VDJ profiling relied on a genomic DNA template. TCRdb ran MiXCR on the reads and lists one entry per CDR3 protein. The sample holds around 180,000 distinct CDR3 sequences, about 60% seen once. Material: sorted CD4+, CD8+, or CD8+CD57+ T cells (not recorded which) from PBMCs. The receptors were sampled from a human donor in good health.

This chain connects TRBV20-1 to TRBJ2-5; 7 bases align to TRBD1. Germline V gives CDR1 DFQATT, CDR2 SNEGSKA (reference sequence). V gave up 3 bases and J gave up 2 bases; unmatched junction bases: 9. The CDR3 totals 15 residues. This chain's CDR3 is CSARDRRSRQETQYF. For the CDR3, the DNA is TGCAGTGCTAGGGACAGGAGGAGCAGGCAAGAGACCCAGTACTTC.

The chain combines TRBV6-4 with TRBJ1-1; D is perhaps TRBD1 (5 bases). Per the germline V gene, CDR1 is MRHNA and CDR2 is SNTAGT. The CDR3 has 13 amino acids. The V end lost 4 bases, the J end lost 1 base, and 7 bases lay between the germline ends. CDR3 sequence: CASSGDRNTEAFF. The CDR3 bases are TGTGCCAGCAGTGGCGACAGGAACACTGAAGCTTTCTTT.

This clonotype occurred many times. V and J are TRBV9 and TRBJ2-1; 13 bases match TRBD2. There are 14 residues in the CDR3. CDR1 is SGDLS, CDR2 YYNGEE, per germline. The V gene end was trimmed by 6 bases and the J gene end by 8 bases; junction bases not matched to a gene: 5. The CDR3, as DNA: TGTGCCAGCACCCGGACTAGCGGGAGAGATGAGCAGTTCTTC. Its translation: CASTRTSGRDEQFF.

This chain uses TRBV4-2 with TRBJ2-7, with D unresolved. Germline CDR1 is LGHNA and CDR2 is YNFKEQ. V was pared by 4 bases and J by 7 bases, with 11 bases between. The CDR3 has 12 residues. DNA of the CDR3: TGTGCCAGCAGCCGAGTTGCAGCGGAGCAGTACTTC. Protein: CASSRVAAEQYF.

The chain employs TRBV15 and TRBJ1-3, with D possibly TRBD1 on 5 matching bases. Germline loops: CDR1 LNHNV, CDR2 YYDKDF (reference sequence). V was pared by 0 bases and J by 8 bases, with 14 bases between. The CDR3 spans 15 residues. The CDR3 loop reads CATSRDGDLGYTIYF. The CDR3 DNA reads as TGTGCCACCAGCAGAGATGGGGACTTGGGTTACACCATATATTTT.

About this clonotype itself: This may arise from a read error, as a much more abundant clone is one base away. The chain carries TRBV4-3 and TRBJ2-1; 8 positions agree with TRBD2. The CDR3 loop spans 18 amino acids. CDR1 and CDR2 (germline): LGHNA, YSLEER. CDR3 sequence (DNA): TGCGCCAACAGCCAAGATGGGGGGGAGCGGGAGCTATACAATGAGCAGTTCTTC. Translated: CANSQDGGERELYNEQFF.

This clonotype was counted ten times or more. The chain joins TRBV15 to TRBJ2-3; weak D call: TRBD1 (5 bases). The CDR3 is 15 residues long. Looked up from germline, CDR1 is LNHNV and CDR2 is YYDKDF (reference sequence). V was cut by 5 bases and J by 0 bases, with 12 bases left in between. CDR3 coding DNA: TGTGCCACCAGCCAGACAGCTGCTAGCACAGATACGCAGTATTTT. It is translated as CATSQTAASTDTQYF.

The chain employs TRBV29-1 and TRBJ2-7, with D possibly being TRBD2 (5 bases). V was shortened by 7 bases and J by 4 bases, with 11 bases between the two germline ends. Per the germline V gene, CDR1 is SQVTM and CDR2 is ANQGSEA. This CDR3 has 11 amino acids. As DNA, the CDR3 is TGCAGCGGGCTGGAGGATTACGAGCAGTACTTC. Translated: CSGLEDYEQYF.

The chain recombines TRBV20-1 with TRBJ2-5; a weak D match, TRBD2 (6 bases). Germline CDR1 is DFQATT and CDR2 is SNEGSKA (reference sequence). This CDR3 comprises 14 residues. The ends were cut back, 6 bases at V and 3 bases at J, with 17 bases in the middle. This chain's CDR3 is CSAIRGSGKETQYF. For the CDR3, the DNA is TGCAGTGCAATCCGTGGTAGCGGAAAAGAGACCCAGTACTTC.

The sample holds many counts of this clonotype. The gene calls are TRBV9 and TRBJ2-1; TRBD2 might be the D (6 bases). The CDR3 consists of 15 residues. Deletions cut 0 bases from V and 2 bases from J, with 9 bases between. In germline, CDR1 is SGDLS, CDR2 YYNGEE. The CDR3 DNA reads as TGTGCCAGCAGCGTAGCCGGAGGGCCCTACAATGAGCAGTTCTTC. Translation: CASSVAGGPYNEQFF.

This rearrangement joins TRBV7-8 to TRBJ2-7; 11 positions match TRBD2. Per the germline V gene, CDR1 is SGHVS and CDR2 is FQNEAQ. The length of the CDR3 is 17 residues. V gave up 1 base and J gave up 4 bases; unmatched junction bases: 9. CDR3: CASSLVSGTSGLYEQYF. DNA for the CDR3: TGTGCCAGCAGCTTAGTAAGCGGGACTAGCGGCCTATACGAGCAGTACTTC.

The rearrangement joins TRBV7-8 to TRBJ2-5; 9 nucleotides align to TRBD1. V gave up 1 base and J gave up 5 bases; unmatched junction bases: 8. There are 16 residues in the CDR3. Germline V gene sequence: CDR1 SGHVS, CDR2 FQNEAQ. This chain's CDR3 is CASSLGGQGSRETQYF. As DNA, the CDR3 is TGTGCCAGCAGCTTAGGGGGACAGGGAAGTAGGGAGACCCAGTACTTC. Based on the CDR3 plus reference TRBV7-8 and TRBJ2-5, the full variable domain is GAGVSQSPRYKVAKRGQDVALRCDPISGHVSLFWYQQALGQGPEFLTYFQNEAQLDKSGLPSDRFFAERPEGSVSTLKIQRTQQEDSAVYLCASSLGGQGSRETQYFGPGTRLLVL.

The chain has TRBV7-8 and TRBJ2-3, with 9 bases that match TRBD2. Per germline, CDR1 SGHVS and CDR2 FQNEAQ. The CDR3 covers 16 residues. Unmatched junction bases numbered 13, after V lost 2 bases and J lost 10 bases. CDR3 region: CASSLRTTAGGLAQYF. The CDR3 DNA reads as TGTGCCAGCAGCTTAAGAACCACCGCGGGAGGGTTAGCGCAGTATTTT.

The chain is built from TRBV9 and TRBJ2-7, with D possibly matching TRBD2 (6 bases). The J call may be faulty, since TRBJ2-1 better matches the DNA end. Germline V lookup: CDR1 SGDLS, CDR2 YYNGEE. The CDR3 has 14 amino acids. The CDR3 protein is CASSVAPGGFEQFF. In DNA, the CDR3 is TGTGCCAGCAGCGTAGCCCCCGGAGGGTTTGAGCAGTTCTTC.

The CDR3 spells CASSLPPTSGSTDTQYF. The CDR3 DNA reads as TGTGCCAGCAGCTTACCCCCGACTAGCGGTAGCACAGATACGCAGTATTTT. The chain recombines TRBV7-3 with TRBJ2-3; TRBD2 matches 9 bases. V shed 2 bases, J shed 0 bases, and the junction held 6 bases outside the gene matches. CDR3 length: 17 residues. CDR1 is SGHTA and CDR2 is FQGTGA in the germline V gene.

The rearrangement joins TRBV20-1 to TRBJ2-7; D remains unclear. The CDR3 extends over 13 amino acids. CDR1 DFQATT and CDR2 SNEGSKA come from the germline V gene (reference sequence). V was pared by 0 bases and J by 3 bases, with 9 bases between. The DNA for the CDR3 is TGCAGTGCTAGAGATCCCGGAAACTACGAGCAGTACTTC. It encodes CSARDPGNYEQYF.

This chain connects TRBV2 to TRBJ1-1; a weak D match, TRBD1 (6 bases). The V gene's germline CDR1 is SNHLY and CDR2 FYNNEI. V shed 7 bases and J shed 0 bases, with 15 bases lying between them. The CDR3 is 15 residues long. The CDR3 nucleotides are TGTGCCAGCATTGGGACGGGGGCCTTGAACACTGAAGCTTTCTTT. It specifies CASIGTGALNTEAFF.